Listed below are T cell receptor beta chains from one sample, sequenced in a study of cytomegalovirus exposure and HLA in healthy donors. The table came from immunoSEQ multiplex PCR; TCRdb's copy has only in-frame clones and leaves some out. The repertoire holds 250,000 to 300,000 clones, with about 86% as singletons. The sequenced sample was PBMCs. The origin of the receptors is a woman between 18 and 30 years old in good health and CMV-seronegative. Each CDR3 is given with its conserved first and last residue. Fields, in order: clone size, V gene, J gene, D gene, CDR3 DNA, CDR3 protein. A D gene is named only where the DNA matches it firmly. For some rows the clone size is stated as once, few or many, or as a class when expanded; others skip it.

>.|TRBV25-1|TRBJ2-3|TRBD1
TGTGCCAGCAGTGTCAGGGGGCTTGGAGATACGCAGTATTTT
CASSVRGLGDTQYF
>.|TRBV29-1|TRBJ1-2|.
TGCAGCGTTGAAGACGCGGGAAGCAGGGGCTACACCTTC
CSVEDAGSRGYTF
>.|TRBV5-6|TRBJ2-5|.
TGTGCCAGCAGCTTGGTTCCTCAAGAGACCCAGTACTTC
CASSLVPQETQYF
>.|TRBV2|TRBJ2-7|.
TGTGCCAGCAGCCCTTCGCTAGCGTTAGGTGACGAGCAGTACTTC
CASSPSLALGDEQYF
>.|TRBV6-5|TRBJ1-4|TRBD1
TGTGCCAGCAGGACAGGGGGATCTAATGAAAAACTGTTTTTT
CASRTGGSNEKLFF
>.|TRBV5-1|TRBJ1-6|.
TGCGCCAGCAGCTCATCGACAGTGGCTTTGTCACCCCTCCACTTT
CASSSSTVALSPLHF
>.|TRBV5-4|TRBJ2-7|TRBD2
TGTGCCAGCAGGCAGACTAGCGGGCCGTACGAGCAGTACTTC
CASRQTSGPYEQYF
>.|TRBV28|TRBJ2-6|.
TGTGCCAGCAGACCGCGCTCTGGGGCCAACGTCCTGACTTTC
CASRPRSGANVLTF
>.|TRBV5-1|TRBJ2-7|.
TGCGCCAGCAGGGCCCCCACTAGGGACATCTACGAGCAGTACTTC
CASRAPTRDIYEQYF
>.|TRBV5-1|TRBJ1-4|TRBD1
TGCGCCAGCAGCTTGGGACAGGGAGTTGGTGAAAAACTGTTTTTT
CASSLGQGVGEKLFF
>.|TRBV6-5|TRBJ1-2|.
TGTGCCAGCAGAGAAGCCGGGGGGGACTATGGCTACACCTTC
CASREAGGDYGYTF
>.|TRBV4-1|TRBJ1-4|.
TGCGCCAGCAGCCAAAACAGACAGGTTGCAACTAATGAAAAACTGTTTTTT
CASSQNRQVATNEKLFF
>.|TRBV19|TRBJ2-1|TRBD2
TGTGCCAGTAGTTGGACTAGCGGGAGGACAGATGAGCAGTTCTTC
CASSWTSGRTDEQFF
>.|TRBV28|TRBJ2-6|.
TGTGCCAGCAGTTTACAGTTCTCTGGGGCCAACGTCCTGACTTTC
CASSLQFSGANVLTF
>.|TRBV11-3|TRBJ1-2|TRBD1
TGTGCCAGCAGCTCGGGGACAGGATGGAACTATGGCTACACCTTC
CASSSGTGWNYGYTF
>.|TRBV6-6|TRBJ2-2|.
TGTGCCAGCAGTTACGCGCGGGACAGCCTAACCGGGGAGCTGTTTTTT
CASSYARDSLTGELFF
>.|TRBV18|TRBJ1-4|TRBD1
TGTGCCAGCTCACCCCGAGGACAGGGGGCGATTAATGAAAAACTGTTTTTT
CASSPRGQGAINEKLFF
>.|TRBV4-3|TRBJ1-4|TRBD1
TGCGCCAGCAGCCAAGAGGGACAGGCAACTAATGAAAAACTGTTTTTT
CASSQEGQATNEKLFF
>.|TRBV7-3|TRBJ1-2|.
TGTGCCAGCAGCTCGGGATATGGCTACACCTTC
CASSSGYGYTF
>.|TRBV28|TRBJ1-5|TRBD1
TGTGCCAGCAGTTTTCTGACAGGGGATAGCAATCAGCCCCAGCATTTT
CASSFLTGDSNQPQHF
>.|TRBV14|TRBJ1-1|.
TGTGCCAGCAGCCAAGTAGACGGGGAACGGACTGAAGCTTTCTTT
CASSQVDGERTEAFF
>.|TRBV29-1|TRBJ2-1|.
TGCAGCGTTGAAGGGGGAGAGAACAATGAGCAGTTCTTC
CSVEGGENNEQFF
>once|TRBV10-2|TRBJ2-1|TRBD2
TGCGCCAGCAGCGGCTCCGGGACTAGCGCCCACAATGAGCAGTTCTTC
CASSGSGTSAHNEQFF
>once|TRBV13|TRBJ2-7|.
TGTGCCAGCAGCTTATCATCCTACGAGCAGTACTTC
CASSLSSYEQYF
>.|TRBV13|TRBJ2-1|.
TGTGCCAGCAGCTTAGGCGTGACTAGTAGTTCCTACAATGAGCAGTTCTTC
CASSLGVTSSSYNEQFF
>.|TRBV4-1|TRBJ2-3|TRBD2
TGCGCCAGCAGCCAAGACGTCGGGGGGGCCAGCACAGATACGCAGTATTTT
CASSQDVGGASTDTQYF
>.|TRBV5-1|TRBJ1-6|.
TGCGCCAGCAGCCCAAGTGGAGGAGGGGATAATTCACCCCTCCACTTT
CASSPSGGGDNSPLHF
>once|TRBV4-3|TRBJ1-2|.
TGCGCCAGCAGCCAATCGGGAGCGGGAGCTTTTAACTATGGCTACACCTTC
CASSQSGAGAFNYGYTF
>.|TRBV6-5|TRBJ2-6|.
TGTGCCAGCAGGGAACAGGGCTCTGGGGCCAACGTCCTGACTTTC
CASREQGSGANVLTF
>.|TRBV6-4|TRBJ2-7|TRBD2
TGTGCCAGCAGTGATTCCGGACTAGCGGGTACACGGGTATCTCGGGAGCAGTACTTC
CASSDSGLAGTRVSREQYF
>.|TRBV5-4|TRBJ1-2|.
TGTGCCAGCAGCTTGGCGGCGGGGATTCATGGCTACACCTTC
CASSLAAGIHGYTF
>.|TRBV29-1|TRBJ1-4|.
TGCAGCGTTTTGGACAGCTTTAATGAAAAACTGTTTTTT
CSVLDSFNEKLFF
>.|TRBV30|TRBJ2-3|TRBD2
TGTGCCTGGACCTCGGGACTAGCGGGGGGTGTAGATACGCAGTATTTT
CAWTSGLAGGVDTQYF
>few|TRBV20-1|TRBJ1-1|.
TGCAGTGCCCCGGGACAAGAAGCTTTCTTT
CSAPGQEAFF
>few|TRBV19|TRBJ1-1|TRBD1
TGTGCCAGTAGGGGACCGGACAGGGAAGGCACTGAAGCTTTCTTT
CASRGPDREGTEAFF
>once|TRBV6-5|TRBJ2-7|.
TGTGCCAGCAGTTACCGAACAGTCGGGGGTCGGCAGTACTTC
CASSYRTVGGRQYF
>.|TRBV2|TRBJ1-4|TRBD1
TGTGCCAGCAGTGTAGGACAGGCGAATGAAAAACTGTTTTTT
CASSVGQANEKLFF
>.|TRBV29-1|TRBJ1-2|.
TGCAGCGCCGGTGGGCTACTCTATGGCTACACCTTC
CSAGGLLYGYTF
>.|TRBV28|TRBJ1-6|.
TGTGCCAGCATCCCCAACGCCCAGACAATTACACCCCTCCACTTT
CASIPNAQTITPLHF
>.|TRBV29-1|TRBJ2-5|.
TGCAGCGTTGAAGCGACTGACCAAGAGACCCAGTACTTC
CSVEATDQETQYF
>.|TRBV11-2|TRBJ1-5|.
TGTGCCAGCAGCTTAGCCCAGGGTAAGGGTCAGCCCCAGCATTTT
CASSLAQGKGQPQHF
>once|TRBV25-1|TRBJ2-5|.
TGTGCCAGCAGTGAATGGGGTAGAGGGGGCCAAGAGACCCAGTACTTC
CASSEWGRGGQETQYF
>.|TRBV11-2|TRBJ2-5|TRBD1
TGTGCCAGCAGCTTTAACAGGGGGGAGGAGACCCAGTACTTC
CASSFNRGEETQYF
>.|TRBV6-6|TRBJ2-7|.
TGTGCCAGCAGTTACGGATCCCAGGGCTACGAGCAGTACTTC
CASSYGSQGYEQYF
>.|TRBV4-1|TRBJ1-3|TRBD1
TGCGCCAGCAGCCAAGTACTTGTAAGGACAGGGGGCGAGGTACCTGGAAACACCATATATTTT
CASSQVLVRTGGEVPGNTIYF
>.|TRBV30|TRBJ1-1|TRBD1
TGTGCCTGGAGCCAAACAGGGGTGAACACTGAAGCTTTCTTT
CAWSQTGVNTEAFF
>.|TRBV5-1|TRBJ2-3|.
TGCGCCAGCAGCACTAACAGGGAACCCGCCACAGCGCCCACAGATACGCAGTATTTT
CASSTNREPATAPTDTQYF
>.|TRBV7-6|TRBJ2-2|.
TGTGCCAGCAGCTTTGGACAAACCACCGGGGAGCTGTTTTTT
CASSFGQTTGELFF
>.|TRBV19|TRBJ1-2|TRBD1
TGTGCCAGTAGGGGACAGGGCAACTATGGCTACACCTTC
CASRGQGNYGYTF